This entry concerns a single TCR beta chain. This clonotype was counted many times. The target of this receptor is not known. One base away there is no much larger clone; base qualities are not given. The data are from a study of identical twins (dated by TCRdb to the mid-2010s). Regarding the research as a whole: The study deep-sequenced TCR alpha and beta repertoires from monozygotic twins, unrelated adults of various ages and cord blood to test whether fetal clonotypes persist. To rule out contamination, replicate twin experiments were performed at different times with different library preparation protocols.

Here is what the overall study found, with its caveats: Abundant cord blood beta clonotypes carried fewer insertions; young adult naive repertoires showed a weaker similar trend, while memory repertoires showed none. Out-of-frame TCR alpha sharing in monozygotic twins was systematically underestimated by recombination models, whereas sharing between unrelated individuals was in agreement with the recombination models. A weaker excess of twin sharing was found in beta out-of-frame sequences because the signal-to-noise ratio was lowered by fewer shared sequences. Conclusions relied on cross-sectional statistical analysis, since the same donors could not be followed over many years. Zero-insertion analyses could be partly confounded by invariant T cells such as MAIT and iNKT, although diverse VJ usage argued against such confounding for most clonotypes. Compared with coincidental sharing between unrelated individuals, out-of-frame TCR alpha sequences shared between twins showed an excess of sequences with low generation probability.

The library was produced with 5' RACE. The instrument was an Illumina HiSeq 2000. Template switching added a universal primer binding site, and the final cDNA carried a unique molecular identifier that allowed TCR cDNA molecules to be counted accurately. First-strand cDNA for TCR alpha and beta chains was synthesized from specific primers in the conserved constant-segment region. To control for contamination, every cDNA library carried two barcodes: a SMART-Mk sample barcode plus Illumina barcodes. TruSeq adapter sequences and Illumina sample barcodes were added in two successive PCR steps. TCR alpha and beta cDNA libraries were sequenced on the Illumina HiSeq platform with custom primers. The authors' analysis ran thus. MiGEC was used to process raw reads and extract unique molecular identifiers, and MiXCR was used to find CDR3 positions. For each individual, recombination models were inferred using an EM algorithm with the repgenHMM and IGoR tools. Shared clonotype analysis was performed with the tcR package in R, normalizing sharing by the product of cloneset sizes. To study raw recombination free of thymic and clonal selection effects, out-of-frame nonproductive sequences were analyzed. TCRdb reprocessed the public reads (quality trimming at Q25 with fastp, clone calling with MiXCR) and kept in-frame beta chains. CDR3 protein sequences are deduplicated, and each keeps its most common genes and DNA. The V and J calls were not made by the authors but by TCRdb's processing. The sample table contains roughly 490,000 distinct CDR3 sequences; only one count was recorded for about 13% of them. The top ten constitute approximately 1% of the sample.

The CDR3 runs 13 residues from the cysteine to the phenylalanine. The kept DNA is CDR3 alone, 39 bases in frame from the first base. CDR1 is given as LGHNT and CDR2 as FRNRAP, both from the germline V gene. V ends up 7 bases short and J 4 bases short, with an unmatched junction base count of 4. Every donor in the study was a healthy Caucasian. Three pairs of female monozygotic twins, all aged 18 to 29 years, made up the twin cohort. Positive isolation kits from Invitrogen were used to isolate CD4+ and CD8+ T cell populations. The same sample was also studied in work on yellow fever vaccine responses in identical twins. That second publication adds: According to the authors, in identical twins the way T cells responded to vaccination appeared partly convergent and partly personalized. In the study, vaccine-responding T cell clones were precisely tracked in identical twins.

The rearrangement combines TRBV12-5 with TRBJ1-2; 9 nucleotides in the junction match TRBD1. The sample taken for sequencing was CD4+ T cells sorted from blood. The TCR comes from a woman younger than 35 in good health. The bases are TGTGCTAGTGCCCCGGACAGGGGCTATGGCTACACCTTC. The encoded protein is CASAPDRGYGYTF.